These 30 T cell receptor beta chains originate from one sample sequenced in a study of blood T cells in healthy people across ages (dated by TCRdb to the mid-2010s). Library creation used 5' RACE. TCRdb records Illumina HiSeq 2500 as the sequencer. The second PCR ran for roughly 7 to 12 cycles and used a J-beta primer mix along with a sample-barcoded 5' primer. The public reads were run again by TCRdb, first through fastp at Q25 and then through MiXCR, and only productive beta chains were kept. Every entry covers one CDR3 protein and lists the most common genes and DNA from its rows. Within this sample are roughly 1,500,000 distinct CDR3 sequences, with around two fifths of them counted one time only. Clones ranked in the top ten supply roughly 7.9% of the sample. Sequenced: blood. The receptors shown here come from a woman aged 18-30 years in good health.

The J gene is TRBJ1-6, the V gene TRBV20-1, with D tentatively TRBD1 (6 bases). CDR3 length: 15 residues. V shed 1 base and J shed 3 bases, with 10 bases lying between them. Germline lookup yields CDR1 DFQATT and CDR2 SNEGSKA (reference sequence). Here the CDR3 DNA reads TGCAGTGCTAGAGCTGGGGGCATCTATAATTCACCCCTCCACTTT. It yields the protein CSARAGGIYNSPLHF.

The CDR3 loop is CASSTDRGGLGELFF. Here the CDR3 DNA reads TGTGCCAGCAGCACGGACAGGGGAGGGCTCGGGGAGCTGTTTTTT. The J gene is TRBJ2-2, the V gene TRBV27, with 9 nucleotides matching TRBD1. The CDR3 extends over 15 amino acids. Germline CDR1 and CDR2: MNHEY and SMNVEV (reference sequence). V gave up 6 bases and J gave up 7 bases; unmatched junction bases: 9.

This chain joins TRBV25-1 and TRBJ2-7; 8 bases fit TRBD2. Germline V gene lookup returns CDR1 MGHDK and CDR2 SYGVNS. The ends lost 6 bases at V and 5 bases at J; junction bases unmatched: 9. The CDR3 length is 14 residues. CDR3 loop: CASRASSGTHEQYF. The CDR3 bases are TGTGCCAGCAGGGCGAGTAGCGGGACCCACGAGCAGTACTTC.

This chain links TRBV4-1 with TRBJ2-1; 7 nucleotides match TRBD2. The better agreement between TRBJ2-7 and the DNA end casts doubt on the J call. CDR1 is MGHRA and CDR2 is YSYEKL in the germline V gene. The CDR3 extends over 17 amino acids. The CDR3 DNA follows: TGCGCCAGCAGCCATGATATGAGCGGGGCCTCCTACAATGAGCAGTACTTC. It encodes CASSHDMSGASYNEQYF.

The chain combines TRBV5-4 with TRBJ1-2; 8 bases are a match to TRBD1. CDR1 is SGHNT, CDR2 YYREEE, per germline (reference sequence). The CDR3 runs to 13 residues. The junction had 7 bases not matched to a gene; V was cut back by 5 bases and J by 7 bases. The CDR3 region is CASRHQGAFGYTF. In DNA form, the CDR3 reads TGTGCCAGCAGACATCAGGGGGCGTTTGGCTACACCTTC.

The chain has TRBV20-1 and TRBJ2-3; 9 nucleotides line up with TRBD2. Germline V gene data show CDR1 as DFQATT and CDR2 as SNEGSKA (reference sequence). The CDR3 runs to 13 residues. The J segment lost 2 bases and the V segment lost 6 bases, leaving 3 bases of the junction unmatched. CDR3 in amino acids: CSALAGHTDTQYF. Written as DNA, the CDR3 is TGCAGTGCCCTAGCGGGGCACACAGATACGCAGTATTTT.

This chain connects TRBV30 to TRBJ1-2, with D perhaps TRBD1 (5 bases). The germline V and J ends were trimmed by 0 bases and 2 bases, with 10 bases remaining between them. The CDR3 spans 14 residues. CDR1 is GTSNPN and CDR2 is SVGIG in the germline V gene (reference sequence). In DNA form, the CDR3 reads TGTGCCTGGAGTGTAACCAGGGTCAACTATGGCTACACCTTC. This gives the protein CAWSVTRVNYGYTF.

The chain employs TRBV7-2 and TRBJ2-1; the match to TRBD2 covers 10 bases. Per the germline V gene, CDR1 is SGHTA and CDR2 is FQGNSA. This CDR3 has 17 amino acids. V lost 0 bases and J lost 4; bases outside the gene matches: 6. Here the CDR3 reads CASSLALGLAEYNEQFF. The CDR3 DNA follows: TGTGCCAGCAGCTTAGCCCTCGGACTAGCGGAATACAATGAGCAGTTCTTC.

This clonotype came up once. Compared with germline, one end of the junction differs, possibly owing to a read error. The CDR3 protein is CASSQQQGFTDTRYF. The CDR3 DNA follows: TGTGCCAGCAGCCAGCAACAGGGATTCACAGATACGCGGTATTTT. The genes are TRBV3-1 and TRBJ2-3; the D gene is possibly TRBD1 (6 bases). This CDR3 region has 15 residues. The germline V gene encodes CDR1 LGHDT and CDR2 YNNKEL (reference sequence).

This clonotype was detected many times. CDR3 in DNA: TGTGCCAGCAGCCAAGCAGGAGGGTCGATTTCCTACGAGCAGTACTTC. Amino acids: CASSQAGGSISYEQYF. This chain joins TRBV3-1 and TRBJ2-7, with D tentatively TRBD2 (6 bases). The CDR3 loop spans 16 amino acids. Deletions cut 1 base from V and 1 base from J, with 14 bases between. Germline CDR1 LGHDT, CDR2 YNNKEL (reference sequence).

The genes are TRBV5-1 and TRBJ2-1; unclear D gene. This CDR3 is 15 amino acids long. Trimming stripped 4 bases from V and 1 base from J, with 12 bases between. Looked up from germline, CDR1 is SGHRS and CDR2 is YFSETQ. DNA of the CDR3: TGCGCCAGCAGCCCGCCCTCGTGGTCCTACAATGAGCAGTTCTTC. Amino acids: CASSPPSWSYNEQFF.

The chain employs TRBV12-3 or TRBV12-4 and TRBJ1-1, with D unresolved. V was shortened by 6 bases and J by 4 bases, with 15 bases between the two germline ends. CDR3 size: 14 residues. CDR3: CASSRPTSSTEAFF. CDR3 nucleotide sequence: TGTGCCAGCAGCCGACCAACCTCCAGCACTGAAGCTTTCTTT.

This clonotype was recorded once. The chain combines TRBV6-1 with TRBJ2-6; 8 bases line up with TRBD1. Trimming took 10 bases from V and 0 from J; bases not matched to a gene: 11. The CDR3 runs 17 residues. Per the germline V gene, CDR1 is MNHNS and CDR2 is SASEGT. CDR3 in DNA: TGTGCCACCGACCCCGGGACAGGAGGCTCTGGGGCCAACGTCCTGACTTTC. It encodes CATDPGTGGSGANVLTF.

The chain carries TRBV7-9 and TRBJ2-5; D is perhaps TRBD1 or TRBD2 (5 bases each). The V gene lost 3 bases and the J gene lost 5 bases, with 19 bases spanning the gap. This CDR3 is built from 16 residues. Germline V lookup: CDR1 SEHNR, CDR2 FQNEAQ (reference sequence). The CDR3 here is CASSLSWDPRWETQYF. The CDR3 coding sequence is TGTGCCAGCAGCTTGAGCTGGGACCCCCGGTGGGAGACCCAGTACTTC.

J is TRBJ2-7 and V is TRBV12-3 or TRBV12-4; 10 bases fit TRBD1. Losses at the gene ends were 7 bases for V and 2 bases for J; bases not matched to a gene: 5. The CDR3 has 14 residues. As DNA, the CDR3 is TGTGCCAGCACCAGGGACAGGGGAACCTACGAGCAGTACTTC. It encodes CASTRDRGTYEQYF.

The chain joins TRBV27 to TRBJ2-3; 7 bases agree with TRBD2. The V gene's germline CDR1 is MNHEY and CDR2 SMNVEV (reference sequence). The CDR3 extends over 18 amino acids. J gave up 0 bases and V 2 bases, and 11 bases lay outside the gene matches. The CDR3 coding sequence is TGTGCCAGCAGTTTAAAGGGCGGGAGAGGGGCGAGCACAGATACGCAGTATTTT. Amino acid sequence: CASSLKGGRGASTDTQYF.

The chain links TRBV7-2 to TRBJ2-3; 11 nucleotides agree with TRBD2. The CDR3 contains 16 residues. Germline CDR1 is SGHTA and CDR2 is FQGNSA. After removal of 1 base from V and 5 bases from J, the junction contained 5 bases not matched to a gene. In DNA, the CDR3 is TGTGCCAGCAGCTTAGGACTAGCGGGAAGCTTAGATACGCAGTATTTT. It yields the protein CASSLGLAGSLDTQYF.

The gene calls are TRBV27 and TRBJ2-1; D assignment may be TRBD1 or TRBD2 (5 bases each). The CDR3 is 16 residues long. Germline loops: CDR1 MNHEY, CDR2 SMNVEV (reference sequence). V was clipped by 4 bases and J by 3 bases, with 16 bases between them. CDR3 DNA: TGTGCCAGCAGTTGGGGGTTAGAGGGTGGCTACAATGAGCAGTTCTTC. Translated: CASSWGLEGGYNEQFF.

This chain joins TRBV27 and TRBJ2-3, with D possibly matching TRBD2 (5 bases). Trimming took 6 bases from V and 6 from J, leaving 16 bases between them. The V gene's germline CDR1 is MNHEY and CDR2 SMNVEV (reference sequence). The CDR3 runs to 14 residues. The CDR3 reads CASSPEVGWDTQYF. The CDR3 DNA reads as TGTGCCAGCAGCCCGGAGGTTGGCTGGGATACGCAGTATTTT.

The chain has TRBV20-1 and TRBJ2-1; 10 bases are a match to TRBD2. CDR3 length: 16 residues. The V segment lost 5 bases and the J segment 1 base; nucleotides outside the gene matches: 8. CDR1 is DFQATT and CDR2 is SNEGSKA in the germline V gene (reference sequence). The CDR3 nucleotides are TGCAGTGCTTTCGCAGCGGGAGGGCCATCCTACAATGAGCAGTTCTTC. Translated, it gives CSAFAAGGPSYNEQFF.

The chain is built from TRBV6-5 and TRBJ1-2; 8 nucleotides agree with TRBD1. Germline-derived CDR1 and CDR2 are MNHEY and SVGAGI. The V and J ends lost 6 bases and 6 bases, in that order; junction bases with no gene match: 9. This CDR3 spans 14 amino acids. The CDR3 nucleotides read TGTGCCAGCAGCCCCGGACAGGGTTTGGATGGCTACACCTTC. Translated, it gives CASSPGQGLDGYTF.

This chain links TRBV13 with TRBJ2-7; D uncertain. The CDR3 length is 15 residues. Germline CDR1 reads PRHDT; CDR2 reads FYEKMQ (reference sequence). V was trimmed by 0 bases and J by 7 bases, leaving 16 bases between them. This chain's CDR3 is CASSLGGPRGHEQYF. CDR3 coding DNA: TGTGCCAGCAGCTTAGGAGGCCCCAGAGGTCATGAGCAGTACTTC.

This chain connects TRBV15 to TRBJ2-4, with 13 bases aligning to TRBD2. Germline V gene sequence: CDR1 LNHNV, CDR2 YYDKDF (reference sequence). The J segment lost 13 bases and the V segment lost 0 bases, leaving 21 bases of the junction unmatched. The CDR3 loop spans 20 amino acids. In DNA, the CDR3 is TGTGCCACCAGCAGAGAAGCGGTCGGACTAGCGGGAGTAGGGGAGAATGAGCAGTACTTC. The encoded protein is CATSREAVGLAGVGENEQYF.

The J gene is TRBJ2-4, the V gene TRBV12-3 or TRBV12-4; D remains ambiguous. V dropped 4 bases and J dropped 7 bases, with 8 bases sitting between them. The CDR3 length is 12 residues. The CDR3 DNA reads TGTGCCAGCAGTTCGGCTGGGAACATTCAGTACTTC. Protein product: CASSSAGNIQYF.

The CDR3 loop reads CASSWDRGLQVPRSNTEAFF. CDR3 coding DNA: TGTGCCAGCAGTTGGGACAGGGGGCTGCAGGTCCCCCGATCGAACACTGAAGCTTTCTTT. The J gene is TRBJ1-1, the V gene TRBV6-2 or TRBV6-3; 12 nucleotides line up with TRBD1. V lost 4 bases, J lost 1 base, and 16 bases stayed unmatched. CDR1 is MNHEY, CDR2 SVGEGT, per germline. The CDR3 is made up of 20 amino acids.

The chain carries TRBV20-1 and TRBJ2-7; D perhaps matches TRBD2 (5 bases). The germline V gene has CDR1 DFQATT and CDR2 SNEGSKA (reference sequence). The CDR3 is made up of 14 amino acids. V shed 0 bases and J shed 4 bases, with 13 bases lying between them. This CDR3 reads CSARDLQLGYEQYF. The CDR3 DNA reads TGCAGTGCTAGAGATCTACAACTAGGTTACGAGCAGTACTTC.

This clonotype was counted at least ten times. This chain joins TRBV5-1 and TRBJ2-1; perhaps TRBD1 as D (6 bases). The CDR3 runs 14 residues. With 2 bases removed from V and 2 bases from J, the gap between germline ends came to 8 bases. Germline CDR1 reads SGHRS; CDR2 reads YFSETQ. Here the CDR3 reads CASSFSGAYNEQFF. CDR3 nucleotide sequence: TGCGCCAGCAGCTTCTCAGGGGCCTACAATGAGCAGTTCTTC.

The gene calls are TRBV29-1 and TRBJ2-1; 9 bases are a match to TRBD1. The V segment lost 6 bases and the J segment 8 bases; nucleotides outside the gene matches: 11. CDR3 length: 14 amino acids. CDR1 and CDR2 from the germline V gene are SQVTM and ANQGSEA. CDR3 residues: CSVDGTGWIYEQFF. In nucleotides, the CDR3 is TGCAGCGTCGATGGGACAGGGTGGATCTATGAGCAGTTCTTC.

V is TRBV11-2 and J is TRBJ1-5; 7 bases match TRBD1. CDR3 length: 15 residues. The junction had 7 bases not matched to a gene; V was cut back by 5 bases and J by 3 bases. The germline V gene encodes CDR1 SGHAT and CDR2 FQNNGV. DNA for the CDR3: TGTGCCAGCAGCCCGTCGACAGGGTACAATCAGCCCCAGCATTTT. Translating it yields CASSPSTGYNQPQHF.

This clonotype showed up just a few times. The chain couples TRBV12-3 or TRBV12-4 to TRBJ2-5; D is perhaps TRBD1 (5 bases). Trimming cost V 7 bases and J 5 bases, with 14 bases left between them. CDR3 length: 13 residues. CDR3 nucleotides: TGTGCCAGCACTCTAAGCCAGGGTGAGACCCAGTACTTC. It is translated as CASTLSQGETQYF.